This is a list of T cell receptor beta chains from one sample in a study of blood T cell repertoires in COVID-19. Measured with immunoSEQ multiplex PCR; TCRdb has only the in-frame clones, and not every one. The profile shows some 190,000 clones, roughly 80% of them singletons. Sequenced material: peripheral blood. These TCRs come from a woman in her forties or fifties with acute or convalescent COVID-19. Each CDR3 is given with its conserved first and last residue. Clone size is not always given. Where it is, it says once, few, many or a class for expanded clones.

TRBV28	15	-	TRBJ1-6	CASRAPGTPRSPLHF
TRBV7-6	15	-	TRBJ2-1	CASSRVQGAGYEQFF
TRBV12-3/TRBV12-4	12	-	TRBJ2-1	CASSLRGGGSFF
TRBV6-5	13	few	TRBJ2-7	CASRQAELYEQYF
TRBV20-1	18	-	TRBJ1-1	CSASDRGRSRAMNTEAFF
TRBV10-3	14	-	TRBJ1-2	CATKPGGSSYGYTF
TRBV29-1	15	-	TRBJ2-2	CSVEEAGLNTGELFF
TRBV7-8	15	-	TRBJ2-2	CASSLDGTGGGELFF
TRBV4-1	11	-	TRBJ2-3	CASSPGGTQYF
TRBV18	13	-	TRBJ2-7	CASSRKGAEEQYF
TRBV3-1/TRBV3-2	16	-	TRBJ1-2	CASSQDQVRQGEGYTF
TRBV9	17	-	TRBJ2-2	CASSPRPAGAGTGELFF
TRBV7-2	13	-	TRBJ1-2	CASSPDRGEGYTF
TRBV6-5	14	few	TRBJ1-1	CASSYSGGTAEAFF
TRBV6-5	14	few	TRBJ1-5	CASWGEGSNQPQHF
TRBV20-1	15	-	TRBJ2-7	CSASLQEGAVYEQYF
TRBV5-1	14	once	TRBJ2-2	CASRQGFGPGELFF
TRBV12-3/TRBV12-4	13	few	TRBJ1-4	CASSPDRGEKLFF
TRBV5-1	16	-	TRBJ2-2	CASNTQTGGNTGELFF
TRBV6-4	13	-	TRBJ2-1	CASSVLQGAEQFF
TRBV2	16	few	TRBJ1-5	CASRTSSGGSNQPQHF
TRBV3-1/TRBV3-2	15	-	TRBJ2-7	CASSPWGGGYYEQYF
TRBV11-2	15	-	TRBJ2-1	CASSLPRPGNNEQFF
TRBV7-2	14	-	TRBJ2-7	CASSLTLAGKEQYF
TRBV19	15	-	TRBJ1-1	CASSIESRGGTEAFF
TRBV2	12	-	TRBJ2-1	CASSQEGAAGFF
TRBV30	18	once	TRBJ2-3	CAWTKGGLAGGPSDTQYF
TRBV28	14	-	TRBJ1-2	CASSPAPGPYGYTF
TRBV30	15	once	TRBJ2-3	CAWSGLAVSTDTQYF
TRBV28	15	-	TRBJ1-6	CASRDTYSYNSPLHF
TRBV3-1/TRBV3-2	14	-	TRBJ2-7	CASSPLGAFYEQYF
TRBV3-1/TRBV3-2	16	-	TRBJ2-5	CASASQGTSYKETQYF
TRBV7-2	17	-	TRBJ2-3	CASSSETSGRARDTQYF
TRBV2	17	-	TRBJ1-6	CASSGSGYSSYNSPLHF
TRBV3-1/TRBV3-2	13	-	TRBJ1-6	CASSLLIESPLHF
TRBV25-1	16	-	TRBJ2-3	CASSEQGRLNTDTQYF
TRBV9	14	-	TRBJ2-3	CASSVEGRGDTQYF
TRBV11-3	13	few	TRBJ2-5	CASSAGVWETQYF
TRBV5-1	13	few	TRBJ2-7	CASSLEQGYEQYF
TRBV19	15	-	TRBJ2-4	CASSRGQGQKNIQYF
TRBV10-1	15	-	TRBJ1-1	CASSSDTLMNTEAFF